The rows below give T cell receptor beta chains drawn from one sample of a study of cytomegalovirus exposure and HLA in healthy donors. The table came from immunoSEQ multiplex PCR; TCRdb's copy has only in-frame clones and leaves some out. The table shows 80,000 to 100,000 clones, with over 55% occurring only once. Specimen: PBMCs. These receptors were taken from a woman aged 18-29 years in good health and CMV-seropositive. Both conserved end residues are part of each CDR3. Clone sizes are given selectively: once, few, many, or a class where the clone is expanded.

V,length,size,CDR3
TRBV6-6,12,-,CASSYSSPEAFF
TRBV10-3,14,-,CATLPGGGVYEQYF
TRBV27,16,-,CASSFRDLAMNTEAFF
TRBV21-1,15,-,CASSSPSLLYNEQFF
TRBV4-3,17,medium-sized,CASSQDLLDSTNEKLFF
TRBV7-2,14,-,CASSLVSAGTEAFF
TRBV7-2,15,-,CASSRTGSSGNTIYF
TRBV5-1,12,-,CASSLGPQEQYF
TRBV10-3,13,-,CAISEPGQDEQYF
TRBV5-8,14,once,CASSPYQGKVEQFF
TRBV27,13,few,CASSSTPRGTQYF
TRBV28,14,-,CASGGLAGINEQFF
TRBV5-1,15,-,CASGAGQGGPYEQYF
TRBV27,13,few,CASSLTANQPQHF
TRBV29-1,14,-,CSVVPGVMNTEAFF
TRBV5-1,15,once,CASSLQTGLNYGYTF
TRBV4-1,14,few,CASSPGQGTMKQYF
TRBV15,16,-,CATSRLTGTGGTEAFF
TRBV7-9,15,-,CASSSGQGSYNEQFF
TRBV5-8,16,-,CASSVGVPGANEKLFF
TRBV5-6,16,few,CASSPGQGSKQNGYTF
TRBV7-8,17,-,CASSLDRTGGPNEKLFF
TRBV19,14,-,CASRRTSGQETQYF
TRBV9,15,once,CASSVATGTGNTIYF
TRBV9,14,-,CASSASLDIYGYTF
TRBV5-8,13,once,CASSIIEAYGYTF
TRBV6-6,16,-,CASSRQDRTGDSPLHF
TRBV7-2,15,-,CASSPLWGGTGELFF
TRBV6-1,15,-,CASSDHSLGSYEQYF
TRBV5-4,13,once,CASSPDWEETQYF
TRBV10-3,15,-,CACNKRGGNTDTQYF
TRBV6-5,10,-,CASILGGAFF
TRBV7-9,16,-,CASSSVSGRGDNEQFF
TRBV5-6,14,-,CASSPQGGNSPLHF
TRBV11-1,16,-,CASSLVSFTGTTEAFF
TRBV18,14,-,CASSQSQDTDTQYF
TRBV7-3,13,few,CASSLIEADTQYF
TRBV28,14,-,CASRDAQGTYGYTF
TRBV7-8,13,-,CASSFRRDTEAFF
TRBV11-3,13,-,CASSLGASDEQFF
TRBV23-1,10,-,CASPMVGYTF
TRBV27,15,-,CASSAGGKVRYGYTF
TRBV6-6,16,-,CASSYPTDRGLYEQYF
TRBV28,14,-,CASKLTPGIYGYTF
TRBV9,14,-,CASSATLRQSEQYF